These T cell receptor beta chains were read from a single sample in a study of Graves' ophthalmopathy and Graves' hyperthyroidism. TCRdb redid the calling of the multiplex PCR reads with MiXCR, one entry per CDR3 protein. The sample lists about 370,000 distinct CDR3 sequences; around 20% were seen once. Source material: peripheral blood. The receptor set was obtained from a woman aged 18-30 years with Graves' ophthalmopathy. Each CDR3 is given with its conserved first and last residue. D genes are given only for firm matches. Only part of the rows carry a size: once, few, many, or a class if the clone is expanded.

TRBV12-3/TRBV12-4	.	14	TRBJ2-7	many	TGTGCCAGCAGTTCTTGGGCCCCTCAGGACGAGCAGTACTTC	CASSSWAPQDEQYF
TRBV27	TRBD1	17	TRBJ1-1	many	TGTGCCAGCAGTTTACCCTCTCCAGACAGGGGAGGTACTGAAGCTTTCTTT	CASSLPSPDRGGTEAFF
TRBV7-8	.	13	TRBJ1-5	.	TGTGCCAGCAGCTTAAACGAGGATCAGCCCCAGCATTTT	CASSLNEDQPQHF
TRBV2	.	15	TRBJ2-7	many	TGTGCCAGCAGGGAAAATCCCGACAGGTACTACGAGCAGTACTTC	CASRENPDRYYEQYF
TRBV28	TRBD1	12	TRBJ2-7	many	TGTGCCAGCAGTTCCACTCCGGACAGGGAGGTATTC	CASSSTPDREVF
TRBV30	.	14	TRBJ1-6	many	TGTGCCTGGACTCCCGACCCTGGGGATTCACCCCTCCACTTT	CAWTPDPGDSPLHF
TRBV6-2/TRBV6-3	TRBD1	15	TRBJ2-7	.	TGTGCCAGCAGTTGGACGGGGACAGGGGGTTACGAGCAGTACTTC	CASSWTGTGGYEQYF
TRBV18	.	15	TRBJ2-4	.	TGTGCCAGCTCACCGGGACACGAAGCCAAAAACATTCAGTACTTC	CASSPGHEAKNIQYF
TRBV28	.	15	TRBJ1-5	many	TGTGCCAGCATTCCCGGGCAGACGATCAATCAGCCCCAGCATTTT	CASIPGQTINQPQHF
TRBV29-1	.	11	TRBJ2-5	many	TGCAGCTTCCGGAGCCAAGAGACCCAGTACTTC	CSFRSQETQYF
TRBV19	.	15	TRBJ2-7	many	TGTGCCAGTAGTATCTTGGCCGGGGCGTCCTACGAGCAGTACTTC	CASSILAGASYEQYF
TRBV28	TRBD1	17	TRBJ1-5	many	TGTGCCAGCAGTCCCCGGACAGGCCGGGTAGGCAATCAGCCCCAGCATTTT	CASSPRTGRVGNQPQHF
TRBV6-5	TRBD1	17	TRBJ1-3	many	TGTGCCAGCAGTTACTCGGGACAGGGCTACTCTGGAAACACCATATATTTT	CASSYSGQGYSGNTIYF
TRBV7-2	.	13	TRBJ1-1	many	TGTGCCAGCAGTGAGTACAGGGATACTGAAGCTTTCTTT	CASSEYRDTEAFF
TRBV20-1	.	15	TRBJ1-5	.	TGCAGTGCTAGACCCATCGGGAGGGGAGCCCAGCCCCAGCATTTT	CSARPIGRGAQPQHF
TRBV4-3	.	15	TRBJ1-1	many	TGCGCCAGCAGCCATTTTGTGGAGTGGTACACTGAAGCTTTCTTT	CASSHFVEWYTEAFF